This passage covers 16 T cell receptor beta chains from one sample sequenced in a study of blood T cell repertoires in COVID-19. Data came from immunoSEQ multiplex PCR; TCRdb stores just in-frame clones and leaves some out. This table holds about 320,000 clones, 90% found once. Specimen: PBMCs or T cells enriched from blood (not recorded which). These receptor sequences come from a woman aged 25-40 years who had been exposed to COVID-19.

The CDR3 loop is CASSLDRGLTGELFF. The CDR3 DNA reads TGTGCCAGCAGCTTGGACAGGGGTCTAACGGGGGAGCTGTTTTTT. The chain combines TRBV7-9 with TRBJ2-2, with TRBD1 identical over 9 bases. Germline loops: CDR1 SEHNR, CDR2 FQNEAQ (reference sequence). The CDR3 totals 15 residues. J gave up 8 bases and V 3 bases, and 7 bases lay outside the gene matches.

This clone was picked up one time. The chain recombines TRBV5-1 with TRBJ1-6; 7 bases line up with TRBD1. V shed 1 base, J shed 10 bases, and the junction held 5 bases outside the gene matches. Germline V CDR1 and CDR2: SGHRS, YFSETQ. CDR3 length: 14 residues. In nucleotides, the CDR3 is TGCGCCAGCAGCTTGTTCAGGGGGAGATCACCCCTCCACTTT. Translating it yields CASSLFRGRSPLHF. The full variable domain, completed using reference TRBV5-1 and TRBJ1-6, is KAGVTQTPRYLIKTRGQQVTLSCSPISGHRSVSWYQQTPGQGLQFLFEYFSETQRNKGNFPGRFSGRQFSNSRSEMNVSTLELGDSALYLCASSLFRGRSPLHFGNGTRLTVT.

As DNA, the CDR3 is TGTGCCAGCAGCTTAAAATCGTGGGGGGTCCTCCGGGATACGCAGTATTTT. It codes for CASSLKSWGVLRDTQYF. The chain joins TRBV7-2 to TRBJ2-3; D perhaps matches TRBD2 (6 bases). The CDR3 consists of 17 residues. V gave up 2 bases and J gave up 6 bases, with 21 bases separating them. Germline CDR1 and CDR2: SGHTA and FQGNSA.

The chain employs TRBV4-1 and TRBJ1-5; D might be TRBD1 (6 bases). V was cut by 2 bases and J by 7 bases, with 12 bases left in between. The germline gives CDR1 MGHRA, CDR2 YSYEKL. The CDR3 sequence is 14 residues long. The CDR3 loop is CASSQPPGHQPQHF. The CDR3, as DNA: TGCGCCAGCAGCCAACCCCCGGGACACCAGCCCCAGCATTTT.

The chain is built from TRBV5-1 and TRBJ1-2; 8 bases agree with TRBD1. V shed 0 bases, J shed 6 bases, and the junction held 4 bases outside the gene matches. The germline gives CDR1 SGHRS, CDR2 YFSETQ. The CDR3 spans 14 residues. The chain's CDR3 is CASSLGGQGDGYTF. DNA for the CDR3: TGCGCCAGCAGCTTGGGAGGACAGGGCGATGGCTACACCTTC.

The CDR3 nucleotides read TGTGCCAGTGCGGACCCCGGGGATAATTCACCCCTCCACTTT. Translation gives CASADPGDNSPLHF. The gene calls are TRBV19 and TRBJ1-6; D is unresolved. Germline lookup yields CDR1 LNHDA and CDR2 SQIVND (reference sequence). This CDR3 has 14 residues. V dropped 8 bases and J dropped 5 bases, with 13 bases sitting between them. Supplemented by reference TRBV19 and TRBJ1-6, the full variable domain reads DGGITQSPKYLFRKEGQNVTLSCEQNLNHDAMYWYRQDPGQGLRLIYYSQIVNDFQKGDIAEGYSVSREKKESFPLTVTSAQKNPTAFYLCASADPGDNSPLHFGNGTRLTVT.

The V call is TRBV19, the J call TRBJ2-7; tentatively, D is TRBD1 (7 bases). CDR3 length equals 12 residues. V gave up 10 bases and J gave up 4 bases, with 14 bases separating them. Germline values: CDR1 LNHDA, CDR2 SQIVND (reference sequence). CDR3 coding DNA: TGTGCCACAACAGGGGACTTATACGAGCAGTACTTC. This encodes CATTGDLYEQYF.

The chain employs TRBV5-5 and TRBJ2-1, with 10 bases identical to TRBD2. Germline trimming cut 1 base from V and 6 bases from J; bases unmatched to any gene: 4. The CDR3 sequence is 15 residues long. In germline, CDR1 is SGHKS, CDR2 YYEKEE (reference sequence). CDR3: CASSLLAGGLNEQFF. In nucleotides, the CDR3 is TGTGCCAGCAGCTTGTTAGCGGGGGGTCTCAATGAGCAGTTCTTC.

The V gene is TRBV19, the J gene TRBJ1-4; a weak D match, TRBD1 (6 bases). Per the germline V gene, CDR1 is LNHDA and CDR2 is SQIVND (reference sequence). Trimming shortened V by 8 bases and J by 8 bases, and 18 bases separated the two germline ends. CDR3 length: 14 residues. The CDR3 region has the DNA TGTGCCAGTTGGCAGGGGCAGCGGTGGGAAAAACTGTTTTTT. Its translation: CASWQGQRWEKLFF.

The chain has TRBV12-3 or TRBV12-4 and TRBJ1-5; D is uncertain. The CDR3 contains 13 residues. Trimming left V 7 bases short and J 4 bases short, with 11 bases between. The CDR3 reads CASTRGRNQPQHF. CDR3 DNA sequence: TGTGCCAGCACCCGGGGTCGTAATCAGCCCCAGCATTTT.

The rearrangement uses TRBV7-9 and TRBJ2-5; 9 bases are shared with TRBD2. V gave up 5 bases and J gave up 1 base; unmatched junction bases: 8. Germline V gives CDR1 SEHNR, CDR2 FQNEAQ (reference sequence). The CDR3 covers 16 residues. CDR3 in amino acids: CASSPGRRGGQETQYF. The CDR3 nucleotides read TGTGCCAGCAGCCCGGGGAGGCGGGGGGGCCAAGAGACCCAGTACTTC.

The rearrangement links TRBV6-4 to TRBJ2-4, with 8 bases fitting TRBD1. The CDR3 covers 13 residues. The ends lost 7 bases at V and 3 bases at J; junction bases unmatched: 2. Germline V CDR1 and CDR2: MRHNA, SNTAGT. The CDR3 nucleotides read TGTGCCAGCAAGGGACAGGACAAAAACATTCAGTACTTC. Protein: CASKGQDKNIQYF.

This chain joins TRBV9 and TRBJ1-2; 7 bases align to TRBD1. Germline V gene lookup returns CDR1 SGDLS and CDR2 YYNGEE. The CDR3 consists of 15 residues. V gave up 5 bases and J gave up 4 bases; unmatched junction bases: 11. CDR3 in DNA: TGTGCCAGCAGAGGGGACAGCCTATCATTCTATGGCTACACCTTC. Protein sequence: CASRGDSLSFYGYTF.

J is TRBJ1-1 and V is TRBV7-9, with D perhaps TRBD1 (6 bases). From germline, CDR1 is SEHNR and CDR2 FQNEAQ (reference sequence). With 2 bases removed from V and 4 bases from J, the gap between germline ends came to 11 bases. The CDR3 loop spans 14 amino acids. The CDR3 bases are TGTGCCAGCAGCTTAATGGGGGCGGGCACTGAAGCTTTCTTT. It is translated as CASSLMGAGTEAFF.

In regard to this clone: This sample includes further DNA sequences coding for the same CDR3. V is TRBV18 and J is TRBJ2-5; 8 bases are shared with TRBD1. This CDR3 is built from 15 residues. From germline, CDR1 is KGHSH and CDR2 LQKENI. With V trimmed by 3 bases and J by 4 bases, 7 bases remained unmatched. CDR3 nucleotides: TGTGCCAGCTCACCCCTGGACAGGGTCGGAGAGACCCAGTACTTC. It codes for CASSPLDRVGETQYF.

CDR3 coding DNA: TGTGCCTGGAGTAGGGGGCAGGGTGGAAACACCATATATTTT. Translated, it gives CAWSRGQGGNTIYF. The rearrangement links TRBV30 to TRBJ1-3; the match to TRBD1 covers 7 bases. This CDR3 is built from 14 residues. With V trimmed by 2 bases and J by 3 bases, 4 bases remained unmatched. Germline V gene lookup returns CDR1 GTSNPN and CDR2 SVGIG (reference sequence).